This T cell receptor beta chain came from a study of OX40 agonist ivuxolimab in advanced cancers. Study context: It was ivuxolimab, an agonistic anti-OX40 (CD134) antibody, that patients were treated with. In this trial design, patients received ivuxolimab intravenously at 0.01 to 10 mg/kg every 2 weeks.

The J segment lost 8 bases and the V segment lost 3 bases, leaving 4 bases of the junction unmatched. CDR1 and CDR2 from the germline V gene are SQVTM and ANQGSEA. The length of the CDR3 is 12 residues. Regarding the study as a whole: CD8+ T cells were the subset that, on average, had more expanded clones than CD4+.

Comments on this clone: Its matching antigen is unknown.

Sequencing was performed with immunoSEQ multiplex PCR; in TCRdb, only in-frame clones are kept and a portion is missing. The top ten clones hold approximately 5.7% of a sample with 100,000 or so clones, 70% to 90% of them seen once. The sample in question was CD4+ or CD8+ T cells sorted from blood, obtained in a trial of the OX40 agonist ivuxolimab. This receptor was taken from an adult with an advanced solid tumor such as melanoma, head and neck, liver or kidney cancer. This sequence joins TRBV29-1 and TRBJ1-1, with 9 bases aligning to TRBD1. Here the CDR3 reads CSVEGTGREAFF. Here the CDR3 DNA reads TGCAGCGTTGAGGGGACAGGGAGAGAAGCTTTCTTT.